The sequence of this T cell receptor (beta chain) was determined in a study of shared clonotypes between healthy human individuals. Looking at the study overall: CD4 naive cells filled three plates per donor, CD4 memory three, CD8 naive two and CD8 memory one. Study observations and caveats: For sorted subsets, rarefaction showed incomplete sequencing despite large depth.

Template for every sorted-subset replicate PCR totaled about 200 ng DNA, approximately 30,000 T cell genomes. Using immunoSEQ multiplex PCR, the repertoire was profiled, and TCRdb retains in-frame clones only, with some absent. In the table there are a few million clones, approximately 95% of which are singletons. CDR3 length equals 12 residues. Deletions cut 4 bases from V and 9 bases from J, with 10 bases between. The germline CDR1 and CDR2 sequences are SNHLY and FYNNEI. To note about this clone: What it recognizes is unknown.

The sample taken for sequencing was naive CD4+ T cells sorted from blood. As for subset: CD45RA+ positively selected. This receptor was obtained from a man in his late teens or twenties in good health. This sequence joins TRBV2 and TRBJ2-1, with D possibly being TRBD1 (5 bases). The CDR3 nucleotides read TGTGCCAGCAGTGGGACAAGTCTTGAGCAGTTCTTC. Protein sequence: CASSGTSLEQFF.